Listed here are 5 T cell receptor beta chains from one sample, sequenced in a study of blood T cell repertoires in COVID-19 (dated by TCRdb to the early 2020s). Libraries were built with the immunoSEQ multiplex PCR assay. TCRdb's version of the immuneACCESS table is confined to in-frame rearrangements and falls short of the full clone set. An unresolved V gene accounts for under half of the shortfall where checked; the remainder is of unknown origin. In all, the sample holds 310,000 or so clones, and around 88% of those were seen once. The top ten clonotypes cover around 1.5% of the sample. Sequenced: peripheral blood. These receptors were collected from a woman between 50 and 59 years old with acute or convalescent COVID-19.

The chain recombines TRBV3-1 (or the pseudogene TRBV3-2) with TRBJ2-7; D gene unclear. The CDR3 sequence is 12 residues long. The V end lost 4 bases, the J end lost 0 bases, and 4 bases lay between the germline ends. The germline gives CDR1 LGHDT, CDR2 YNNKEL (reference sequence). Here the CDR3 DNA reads TGTGCCAGCAGCCTCAGCTCCTACGAGCAGTACTTC. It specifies CASSLSSYEQYF.

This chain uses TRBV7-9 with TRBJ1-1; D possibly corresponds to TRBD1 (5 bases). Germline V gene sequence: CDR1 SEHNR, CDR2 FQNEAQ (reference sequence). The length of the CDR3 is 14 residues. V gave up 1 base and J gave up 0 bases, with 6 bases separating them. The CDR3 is CASSLGGMNTEAFF. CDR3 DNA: TGTGCCAGCAGCTTAGGGGGCATGAACACTGAAGCTTTCTTT.

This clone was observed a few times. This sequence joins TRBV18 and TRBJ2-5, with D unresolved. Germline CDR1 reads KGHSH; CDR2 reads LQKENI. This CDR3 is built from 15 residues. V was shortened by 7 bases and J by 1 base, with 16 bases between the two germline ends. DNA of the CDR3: TGTGCCAGCTTGGAGCGATTAAGTATCCAAGAGACCCAGTACTTC. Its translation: CASLERLSIQETQYF.

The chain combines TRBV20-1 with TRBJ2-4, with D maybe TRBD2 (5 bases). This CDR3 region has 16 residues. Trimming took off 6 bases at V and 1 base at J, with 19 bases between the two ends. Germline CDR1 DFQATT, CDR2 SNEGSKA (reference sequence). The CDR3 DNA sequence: TGCAGTGCCAGTCCCACGCAACGCGGGGCCAAAAACATTCAGTACTTC. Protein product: CSASPTQRGAKNIQYF.

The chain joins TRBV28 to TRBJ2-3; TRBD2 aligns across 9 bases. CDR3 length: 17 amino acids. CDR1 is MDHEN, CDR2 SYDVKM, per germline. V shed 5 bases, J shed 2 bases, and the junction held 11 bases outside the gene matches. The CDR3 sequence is CASSPDLAGGPTDTQYF. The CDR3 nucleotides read TGTGCCAGCAGTCCCGACTTGGCGGGAGGGCCCACAGATACGCAGTATTTT.